The entry below gives a single TCR beta chain sequence along with its context. The table lists this clonotype with a few counts. Its antigen is unknown. Nothing much larger sits one base from this clone, and base qualities are not available. Libraries were constructed by multiplex PCR. TCRdb lists the instrument as Illumina HiSeq 4000. iRepertoire HTBI primers and Arm-PCR amplification of CDR3 regions were used to construct TCR beta libraries. Gel purification was performed on PCR products prior to sequencing. Regarding the original processing steps: A total of around 66 TRBV and under 15 TRBJ segments were identified across samples and were used for gene usage analysis of CDR3 amino acid clonotypes. COPE and FqMerger were used to merge the filtered high-quality paired reads into contigs. BLAST was used to align contigs to IMGT TRBV, TRBD and TRBJ reference genes, with CDR3 defined following IMGT. Clonotypes above 0.1% frequency were classified as highly expanded clones. Shannon entropy was used to measure repertoire diversity, and the Gini coefficient was used to measure V-J evenness. A clonotype found in more than one individual was treated as public. The public reads were run again by TCRdb, first through fastp at Q25 and then through MiXCR, and only productive beta chains were kept. Entries that share a CDR3 protein sequence are merged under the most common genes and DNA. The V and J calls here are based on TCRdb, not the publication. In this sample the table shows 350,000 to 550,000 distinct CDR3 sequences, about 16% of which occur a single time. The leading ten clones occupy about 25% of the sample.

Sample time point, as interpreted from the label and publication: newly diagnosed GD, antithyroid drugs for less than 3 months. For both TCR sequencing and RNA sequencing, RNA was extracted from PBMCs in TRIzol. The diagnosis of Graves' disease followed American Thyroid Association guidelines. Patients for the study were recruited at an endocrinology department in Xi'an, China. Each patient gave 9 to 10 milliliters of peripheral blood, collected in an EDTA anticoagulant tube. Ficoll Paque Plus density gradient separation was used to isolate PBMCs, and no further T cell sorting was performed. An Agilent 2100 Bioanalyzer and agarose gel were used to assess RNA quality, and a NanoDrop 2000 was used to measure RNA concentration. The data are from a study of regulatory T cells in long-lasting Graves disease (dated by TCRdb to the early 2020s). For the wider study: Antithyroid drugs had been taken for less than 3 months by newly diagnosed Graves' disease patients. The study was registered as a clinical trial and conducted in China. Peripheral blood TCR sequencing and RNA sequencing compared persistent Graves' disease patients with newly diagnosed Graves' disease patients. A total of around 35 samples underwent TCR sequencing: around 13 from persistent and approximately 20 from newly diagnosed Graves' disease patients.

There are 15 amino acids in the CDR3, from cysteine to phenylalanine inclusive. CDR3 DNA only is kept here, 45 bases in frame from base 1. The CDR1 and CDR2 encoded by the germline V gene (reference sequence) are PRHDT and FYEKMQ. The germline ends are 15 bases apart after V is trimmed by 5 bases and J by 4 bases. Here is what the overall study found, with its caveats: The small sample size was acknowledged by the authors as a limitation that may reduce accuracy. Preferential use of TRBV28, TRBJ1-2 and TRBJ2-5 was observed in persistent disease, whereas TRBV20-1 and TRBJ2-1 were favored in newly diagnosed disease. Persistent Graves' disease patients showed lower TCR Shannon entropy and fewer highly expanded clones than newly diagnosed patients, suggesting clonal expansion. Only peripheral blood was studied, because thyroid tissue, the primary lesion, was inaccessible. Only the TCR beta chain was sequenced and analyzed. More public clonotypes were shared among persistent patients (roughly 2,700) than among newly diagnosed patients (roughly 1,000).

Another study also made use of these data, one on T cells in Graves' hyperthyroidism and ophthalmopathy. The second publication reports: Stable Graves' hyperthyroidism was defined as no progression to ophthalmopathy during 18 months of follow-up. Hyperthyroidism patients were newly diagnosed, with disease duration under 2 months, and aged 18 to 65 years. Any patient with an uncontrolled infection, another autoimmune disease, pregnancy or lactation was excluded. Diagnoses were established on the basis of clinical symptoms, serum thyroxine and TRAb, thyroid ultrasound, and orbital computed tomography. For the first round of RT-PCR on the TCR CDR3, the HTBI primer set was used together with the Qiagen OneStep RT-PCR kit. Most expanded thyroid clonotypes (frequency above 0.001) were also detected in blood, suggesting blood repertoires may reflect thyroid immune responses. Ophthalmopathy was separated from stable hyperthyroidism by a 13 V-J signature model, with roughly 88% sensitivity and approximately 81% specificity obtained in cross-validation and 80%/75% obtained in testing. In validation, the model predicted progression to ophthalmopathy with approximately 70% sensitivity and approximately 78% specificity, a median of 6.5 months before onset. A discovery cohort of fewer than 110 patients, 43 with Graves' ophthalmopathy and under 60 with stable Graves' hyperthyroidism, was used to find distinguishing TCR V-J signatures. Prospective prediction of ophthalmopathy was tested in an independent validation cohort consisting of roughly 20 hyperthyroidism patients and more than 15 patients who later progressed to ophthalmopathy. The 90 to 100 discovery patients were randomly split 7:3 into training and test sets. The study also compared thyroid tissue and blood T-cell repertoires from 6 or 7 Graves' hyperthyroidism patients. Once sampling was done, hyperthyroidism patients were given methimazole at a starting dose of 30 mg daily, whereas ophthalmopathy patients were given high-dose intravenous methylprednisolone. Libraries were constructed in a second round of multiplex PCR, after which size selection and purification were performed. Paired-end sequencing of the libraries was performed with 100 bp reads on an Illumina HiSeq2000. Raw data were processed with SOAPnuke, discarding reads with adapters, uncalled bases, mean Phred below 15, or no exact constant-primer or identifier match. COPE v1.2.5 was used to merge the high-quality paired reads, and each unique nucleotide sequence was defined as a clonotype. MiTCR v1.1 was used to align the clonotypes against IMGT TRBV, TRBD and TRBJ reference segments. Analysis was restricted to V-J combinations with a frequency above 0.0001, which covered 99.2% of repertoires. A TCS score was defined as the ratio between F50 (clonal expansion) and ExV (chaos), using BLOSUM62-based TCRdist between CDR3 peptides within each V-J. Welch's t-statistics and random forest reduced roughly 530 V-J features to 13, which were used in a naive Bayes classifier (R e1071). Sample size was not statistically predetermined, and investigators were not blinded to group allocation. TCR Vbeta CDR3 sequencing of roughly 140 peripheral blood samples (fewer than 45 ophthalmopathy, about 74 hyperthyroidism and approximately 17 progressor patients) is reported in the paper.

The clonotype comes from a young woman with Graves disease. Donor details come from another sample of the same person, matched by shared clones. The rearrangement combines TRBV13 with TRBJ2-1; the D gene remains uncertain. The sample consisted of peripheral blood mononuclear cells (PBMCs), taken at new diagnosis, from a patient treated with antithyroid drugs. CDR3 protein: CASSLIREDYNEQFF. The sequenced DNA: TGTGCCAGCAGCCTTATTAGGGAAGATTACAATGAGCAGTTCTTC.